This TCR beta chain was profiled in a study of technical replicates of blood from a few donors (dated by TCRdb to about 2017). Libraries were constructed by the immunoSEQ multiplex PCR assay. The table was pulled from immuneACCESS by TCRdb, which kept in-frame rearrangements only. Such tables lose some clones; where checked, under half of the loss comes from unresolved V genes, and the rest has no known cause. The sample records 74,000 or so clones, approximately 96% of which are singletons. The ten top clones hold roughly 0.34% of the sample. A note on this clone: The clone's antigen remains unknown. Qualities for individual bases were not recorded, and no much larger clone is one base off.

V sheds 10 bases and J sheds 5 bases, leaving 18 bases between their ends. The CDR3 contains 14 residues, cysteine and phenylalanine counted. The retained sequence is limited to the CDR3, 42 bases, with the frame set at the first base. CDR1 and CDR2 (ENHRY, SYGVKD) derive from the germline V gene. The sequence was obtained from a human donor in good health. Input material: T cells isolated from PBMCs. This receptor chain uses TRBV10-3 and TRBJ1-5; no D gene call is confident. The bases are TGTGCCAGCAAGCCGAGAGTCGGAGATCAGCCCCAGCATTTT. Protein translation: CASKPRVGDQPQHF.